The clone carrying this TCR beta chain was counted a single time. Described time point: 2014-2015 season, 7 days after vaccination. The record originates from a study of follicular helper T cells after annual influenza vaccination. V lost 0 bases to trimming and J lost 0 bases, with 11 bases between them. The CDR3 has 16 amino acids. The germline V gene encodes CDR1 SGHNT and CDR2 YYREEE (reference sequence). Using immunoSEQ multiplex PCR, the repertoire was profiled, and TCRdb retains in-frame clones only, with some absent. Seen here are roughly 8,000 clones, approximately 87% observed once, and the top ten hold 1.5% to 2%.

The V and J genes are TRBV5-4 and TRBJ2-3, with D maybe TRBD1 (5 bases). The receptor's source is an adult who received the influenza vaccine. This sample comprised CXCR5+ CD38- circulating T follicular helper cells from blood, obtained 7 days after influenza vaccination. Subset described: circulating Tfh, non-naive CD4+CXCR5+PD-1+ (ICOS+CD38+ or ICOS-CD38-). This CDR3 reads CASSLGRTTSTDTQYF. CDR3 bases: TGTGCCAGCAGCTTGGGACGGACAACTAGCACAGATACGCAGTATTTT.